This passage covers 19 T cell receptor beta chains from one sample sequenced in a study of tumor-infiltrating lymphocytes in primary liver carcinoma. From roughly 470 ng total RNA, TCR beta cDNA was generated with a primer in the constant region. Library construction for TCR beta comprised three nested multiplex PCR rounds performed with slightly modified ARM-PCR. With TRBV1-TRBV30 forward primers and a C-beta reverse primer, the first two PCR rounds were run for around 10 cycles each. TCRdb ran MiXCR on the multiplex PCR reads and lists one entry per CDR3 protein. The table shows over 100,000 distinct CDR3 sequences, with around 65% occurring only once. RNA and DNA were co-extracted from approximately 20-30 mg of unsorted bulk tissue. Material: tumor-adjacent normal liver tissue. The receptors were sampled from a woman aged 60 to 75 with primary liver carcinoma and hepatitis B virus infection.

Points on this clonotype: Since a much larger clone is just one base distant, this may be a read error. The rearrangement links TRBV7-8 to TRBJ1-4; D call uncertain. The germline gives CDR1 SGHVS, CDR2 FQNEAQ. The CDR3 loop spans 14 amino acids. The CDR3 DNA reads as TGTGCCAGCAGCTCCCCGAGGCTCAATGGAAAACTGTTTTTT. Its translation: CASSSPRLNGKLFF.

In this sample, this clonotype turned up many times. CDR3 sequence: CASSSEGAGGANVLTF. CDR3 bases: TGTGCCAGCAGCTCTGAAGGGGCGGGTGGGGCCAACGTCCTGACTTTC. V gene TRBV11-3 combines with J gene TRBJ2-6; D may be TRBD1 or TRBD2 (5 bases each). V was cut by 4 bases and J by 3 bases, with 13 bases left in between. This CDR3 is built from 16 residues. CDR1 is SGHNT, CDR2 YENEEA, per germline.

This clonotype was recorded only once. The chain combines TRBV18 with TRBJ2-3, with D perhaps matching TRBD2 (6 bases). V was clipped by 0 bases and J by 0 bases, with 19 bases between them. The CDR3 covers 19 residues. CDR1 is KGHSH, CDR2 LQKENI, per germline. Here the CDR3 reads CASSPPLKLLACSTDTQYF. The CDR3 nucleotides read TGTGCCAGCTCACCACCTTTGAAGCTACTAGCCTGTAGCACAGATACGCAGTATTTT.

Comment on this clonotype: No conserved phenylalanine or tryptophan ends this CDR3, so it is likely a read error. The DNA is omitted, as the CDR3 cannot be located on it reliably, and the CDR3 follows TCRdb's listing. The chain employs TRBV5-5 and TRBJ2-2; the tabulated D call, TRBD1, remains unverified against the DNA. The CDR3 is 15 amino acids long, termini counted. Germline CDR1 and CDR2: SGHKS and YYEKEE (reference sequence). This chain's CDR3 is CASSLFVQGTGEQFL.

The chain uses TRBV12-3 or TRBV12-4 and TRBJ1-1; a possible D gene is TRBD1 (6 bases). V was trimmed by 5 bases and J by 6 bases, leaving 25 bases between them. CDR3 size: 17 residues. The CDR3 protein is CASSQLPQGKGGAEAFF. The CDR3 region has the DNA TGTGCCAGCAGTCAACTCCCCCAGGGGAAGGGGGGGGCTGAAGCTTTCTTT.

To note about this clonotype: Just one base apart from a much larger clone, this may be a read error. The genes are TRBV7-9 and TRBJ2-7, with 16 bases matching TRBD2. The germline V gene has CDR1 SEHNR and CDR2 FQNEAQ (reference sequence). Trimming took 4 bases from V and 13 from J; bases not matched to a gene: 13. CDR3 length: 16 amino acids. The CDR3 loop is CASSSPGTSGRARHYF. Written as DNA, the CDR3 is TGTGCCAGCAGCTCTCCCGGGACTAGCGGGAGGGCCCGGCACTACTTC.

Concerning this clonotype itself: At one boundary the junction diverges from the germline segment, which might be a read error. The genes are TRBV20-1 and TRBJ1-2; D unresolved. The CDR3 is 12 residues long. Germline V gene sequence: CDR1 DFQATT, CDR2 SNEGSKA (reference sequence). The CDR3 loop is CSAVQPFYAYTF. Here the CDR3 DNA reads TGCAGTGCCGTTCAGCCGTTCTATGCCTACACCTTC.

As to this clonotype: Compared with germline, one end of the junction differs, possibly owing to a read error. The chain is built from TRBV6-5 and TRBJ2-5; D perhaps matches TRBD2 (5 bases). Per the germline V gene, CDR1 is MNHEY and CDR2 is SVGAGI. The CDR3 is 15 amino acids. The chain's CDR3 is CASSYERLSGSTQYF. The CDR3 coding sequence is TGTGCCAGCAGTTACGAAAGACTATCGGGATCAACCCAATACTTC.

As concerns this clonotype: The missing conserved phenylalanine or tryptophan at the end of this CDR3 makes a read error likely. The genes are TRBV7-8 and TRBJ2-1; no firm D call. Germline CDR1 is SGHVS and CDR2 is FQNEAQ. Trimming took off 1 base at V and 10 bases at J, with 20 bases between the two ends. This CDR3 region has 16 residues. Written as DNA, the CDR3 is TGTGCCAGCAGCTTAGGCCGCAGGACCTCCGGTCGGGAGCAGTTCTCC. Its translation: CASSLGRRTSGREQFS.

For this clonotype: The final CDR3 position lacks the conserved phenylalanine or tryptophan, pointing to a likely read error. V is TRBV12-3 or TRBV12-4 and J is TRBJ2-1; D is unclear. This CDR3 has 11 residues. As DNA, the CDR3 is TGCGCCAGCTCGAAAGTTAATGAGCAGTTCTGC. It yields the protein CASSKVNEQFC.

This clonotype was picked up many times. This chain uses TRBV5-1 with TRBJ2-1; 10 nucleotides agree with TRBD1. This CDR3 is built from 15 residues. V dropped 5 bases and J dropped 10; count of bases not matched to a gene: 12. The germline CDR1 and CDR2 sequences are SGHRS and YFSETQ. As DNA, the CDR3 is TGCGCCAGCAGGGCCGGGACAGGGGAAAGTCGGGAGCAGTTCTTC. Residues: CASRAGTGESREQFF.

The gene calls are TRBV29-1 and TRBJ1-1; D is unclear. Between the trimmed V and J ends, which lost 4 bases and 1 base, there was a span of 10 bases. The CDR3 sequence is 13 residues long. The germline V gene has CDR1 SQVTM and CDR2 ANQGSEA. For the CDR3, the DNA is TGCAGCGTTGCCCCGCACCCGAACACTGAAGCTTTCTTT. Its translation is CSVAPHPNTEAFF.

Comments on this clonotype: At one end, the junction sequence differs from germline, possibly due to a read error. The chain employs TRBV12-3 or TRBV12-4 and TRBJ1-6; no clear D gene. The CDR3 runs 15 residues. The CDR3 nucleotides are TGTGCCAGCAGTCCCGAGTGTTCCTTTAATTCACCCCTCCACTTT. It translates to CASSPECSFNSPLHF.

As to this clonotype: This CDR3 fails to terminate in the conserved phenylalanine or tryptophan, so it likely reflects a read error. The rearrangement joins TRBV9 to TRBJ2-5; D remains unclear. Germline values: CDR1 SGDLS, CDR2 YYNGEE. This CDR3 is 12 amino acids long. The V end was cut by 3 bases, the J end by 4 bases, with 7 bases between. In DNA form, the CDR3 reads TGTGCCAGCAGCGCTTACGGAGAGACCCAGTACCTC. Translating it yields CASSAYGETQYL.

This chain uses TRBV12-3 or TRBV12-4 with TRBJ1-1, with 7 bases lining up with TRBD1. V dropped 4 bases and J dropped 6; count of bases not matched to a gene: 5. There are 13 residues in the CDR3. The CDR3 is CASSSGGSAEAFF. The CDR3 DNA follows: TGTGCCAGCAGTTCAGGGGGAAGCGCTGAAGCTTTCTTT.

The CDR3 DNA reads TGTGCCAGCAGGGCCGCGGGACTAGCGGGAGGCCAAACACCACTTATCACAGATACGCAGTATTTT. Its protein is CASRAAGLAGGQTPLITDTQYF. The chain combines TRBV6-4 with TRBJ2-3; 15 positions agree with TRBD2. CDR3 length equals 22 residues. Germline V gene data show CDR1 as MRHNA and CDR2 as SNTAGT. Losses at the gene ends were 6 bases for V and 2 bases for J; bases not matched to a gene: 21.

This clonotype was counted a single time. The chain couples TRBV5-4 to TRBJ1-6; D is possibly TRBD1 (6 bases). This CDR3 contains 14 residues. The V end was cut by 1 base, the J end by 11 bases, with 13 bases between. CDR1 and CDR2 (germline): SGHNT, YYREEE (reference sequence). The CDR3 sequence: CASSLRDKWAPLHF. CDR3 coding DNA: TGTGCCAGCAGCTTGAGGGACAAGTGGGCACCCCTCCACTTT.

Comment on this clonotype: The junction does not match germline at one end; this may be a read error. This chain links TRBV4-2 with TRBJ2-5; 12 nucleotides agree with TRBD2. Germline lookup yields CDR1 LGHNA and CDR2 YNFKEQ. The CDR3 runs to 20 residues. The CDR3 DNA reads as TGTGCCAGCGGCCGAGATACGGCTAGCGGGAGGGCCATTCCCGGGGAGACCCATTACTTC. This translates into CASGRDTASGRAIPGETHYF.

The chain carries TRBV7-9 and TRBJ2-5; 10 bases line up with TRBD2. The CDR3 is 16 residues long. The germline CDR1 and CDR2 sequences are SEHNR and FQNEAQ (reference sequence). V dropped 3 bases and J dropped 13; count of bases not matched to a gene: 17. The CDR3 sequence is CASSFIAGGSGETWYF. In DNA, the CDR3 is TGTGCCAGCAGCTTTATAGCGGGAGGATCGGGAGAGACCTGGTACTTC.